These 18 T cell receptor beta chains originate from one sample sequenced in a study of CD8 T cells in ankylosing spondylitis. Study-wide results and caveats: A TCR beta motif made of under 10 highly homologous variants seemed typical of ankylosing spondylitis blood.

The antigens of these receptors remain unknown. A single record per CDR3 protein comes from TCRdb applying MiXCR to the 5' RACE reads. The profile shows a few hundred thousand distinct CDR3 sequences, roughly 18% of them singletons. The sequenced sample was blood, either unsorted or a sorted T cell fraction (not recorded which). Source of these receptors: a male donor with ankylosing spondylitis.

A few counts support this clonotype. The genes are TRBV18 and TRBJ2-7; tentative D call: TRBD2 (5 bases). The CDR3 length is 15 residues. Germline assignment: CDR1 KGHSH and CDR2 LQKENI. V shed 5 bases and J shed 0 bases, with 14 bases lying between them. The CDR3 loop reads CASSNREGSSYEQYF. The CDR3 coding sequence is TGTGCCAGCTCAAACCGGGAAGGAAGCTCCTACGAGCAGTACTTC.

This clonotype has more than one count but fewer than ten. This chain links TRBV20-1 with TRBJ2-7, with TRBD1 matching over 8 bases. CDR3 length: 13 residues. With V trimmed by 8 bases and J by 3 bases, 9 bases remained unmatched. Looked up from germline, CDR1 is DFQATT and CDR2 is SNEGSKA (reference sequence). The DNA for the CDR3 is TGCAGTCCGTTCCGGGACAGGAGCTACGAGCAGTACTTC. The encoded protein is CSPFRDRSYEQYF.

This clonotype showed up just a few times. V gene TRBV28 combines with J gene TRBJ2-7, with D possibly TRBD2 on 5 matching bases. Germline V lookup: CDR1 MDHEN, CDR2 SYDVKM. V shed 3 bases and J shed 6 bases, with 15 bases lying between them. The CDR3 loop spans 14 amino acids. This chain's CDR3 is CASSFLRGWTEQYF. The CDR3 DNA reads as TGTGCCAGCAGTTTCCTACGGGGATGGACCGAGCAGTACTTC.

The V call is TRBV4-3, the J call TRBJ2-5, with TRBD2 identical over 11 bases. The V and J ends lost 0 bases and 4 bases, in that order; junction bases with no gene match: 4. CDR3 length equals 16 residues. CDR1 LGHNA and CDR2 YSLEER come from the germline V gene. In DNA form, the CDR3 reads TGCGCCAGCAGCCAAGATAGCGGACTAGCGGGAGAGACCCAGTACTTC. It encodes CASSQDSGLAGETQYF.

This clonotype has more than one count but fewer than ten. The chain couples TRBV18 to TRBJ2-1; 11 nucleotides match TRBD2. The CDR3 is 18 amino acids. V lost 6 bases and J lost 3; bases outside the gene matches: 13. Germline V lookup: CDR1 KGHSH, CDR2 LQKENI. This CDR3 is CASSTGISGGANYNEQFF. The CDR3 DNA sequence: TGTGCCAGCTCGACGGGGATTAGCGGGGGGGCCAACTACAATGAGCAGTTCTTC.

This clonotype was counted only a few times. The V gene is TRBV27, the J gene TRBJ2-7, with TRBD2 identical over 7 bases. CDR1 and CDR2 (germline): MNHEY, SMNVEV (reference sequence). V lost 5 bases to trimming and J lost 1 base; unmatched junction nucleotides: 5. CDR3 size: 14 residues. CDR3 residues: CASSPTSVSYEQYF. CDR3 in DNA: TGTGCCAGCAGTCCCACTAGCGTGTCCTACGAGCAGTACTTC.

The chain carries TRBV6-2 or TRBV6-3 and TRBJ1-1; tentative D call: TRBD1 (5 bases). Germline V CDR1 and CDR2: MNHEY, SVGEGT. The CDR3 extends over 13 amino acids. Trimming took off 11 bases at V and 6 bases at J, with 19 bases between the two ends. CDR3: CAAAEGEFAEAFF. The DNA for the CDR3 is TGTGCCGCCGCGGAAGGGGAGTTCGCTGAAGCTTTCTTT.

This clonotype was found many times. The chain has TRBV20-1 and TRBJ1-1, with a weak D call TRBD1 (6 bases). CDR1 and CDR2 (germline): DFQATT, SNEGSKA (reference sequence). With 5 bases removed from V and 3 bases from J, the gap between germline ends came to 10 bases. This CDR3 contains 12 residues. The CDR3 sequence is CSAGRGDTEAFF. CDR3 in DNA: TGCAGTGCTGGGAGGGGGGACACTGAAGCTTTCTTT.

This clonotype was counted many times. The J gene is TRBJ2-1, the V gene TRBV5-6; D is unclear. From germline, CDR1 is SGHDT and CDR2 YYEEEE. The CDR3 contains 15 residues. V lost 0 bases, J lost 4 bases, and 11 bases lay in between. The CDR3 spells CASSLEGGPYNEQFF. CDR3 in DNA: TGTGCCAGCAGCTTGGAAGGCGGTCCTTACAATGAGCAGTTCTTC. Filled out from reference TRBV5-6 and TRBJ2-1, the complete variable domain reads DAGVTQSPTHLIKTRGQQVTLRCSPKSGHDTVSWYQQALGQGPQFIFQYYEEEERQRGNFPDRFSGHQFPNYSSELNVNALLLGDSALYLCASSLEGGPYNEQFFGPGTRLTVL.

The chain joins TRBV12-3 or TRBV12-4 to TRBJ1-2; 7 positions match TRBD1. V lost 9 bases to trimming and J lost 4 bases; unmatched junction nucleotides: 11. This CDR3 spans 14 amino acids. CDR3 sequence reads: CASLQGISLYGYTF. The CDR3 DNA reads as TGTGCCAGTCTACAGGGGATCTCACTCTATGGCTACACCTTC.

This clonotype was counted between two and nine times. This chain joins TRBV9 and TRBJ2-5; D is uncertain. V shed 5 bases and J shed 3 bases, with 11 bases lying between them. Germline V CDR1 and CDR2: SGDLS, YYNGEE. The CDR3 consists of 13 residues. This chain's CDR3 is CASRRTAEETQYF. In DNA, the CDR3 is TGTGCCAGCAGAAGGACGGCGGAAGAGACCCAGTACTTC.

This clonotype was seen only a few times. This chain uses TRBV29-1 with TRBJ2-7; tentative D call: TRBD1 (5 bases). The V gene's germline CDR1 is SQVTM and CDR2 ANQGSEA. The CDR3 has 13 residues. V lost 4 bases and J lost 1, with 11 bases in between. The chain's CDR3 is CSVGKQDSYEQYF. In DNA, the CDR3 is TGCAGCGTTGGAAAACAGGATTCCTACGAGCAGTACTTC.

This chain uses TRBV12-3 or TRBV12-4 with TRBJ2-5, with D unresolved. This CDR3 is 15 amino acids long. V lost 3 bases, J lost 1 base, and 12 bases lay in between. The CDR3 sequence: CASSLSVETQETQYF. CDR3 nucleotides: TGTGCCAGCAGTTTGTCAGTGGAGACCCAAGAGACCCAGTACTTC.

In this sample, this clonotype turned up a few times. The CDR3 DNA is TGCGCCAGCAGCTTCCTTAGAAGCCCGGAGGGGACCCAGTACTTC. It yields the protein CASSFLRSPEGTQYF. The chain has TRBV5-1 and TRBJ2-5; D is perhaps TRBD2 (6 bases). CDR1 SGHRS and CDR2 YFSETQ come from the germline V gene. The CDR3 sequence is 15 residues long. V gave up 2 bases and J gave up 7 bases, with 18 bases separating them.

This clonotype was observed a handful of times. The rearrangement links TRBV7-8 to TRBJ1-2; possible D gene TRBD1, 6 bases. CDR3 size: 15 residues. The V and J ends lost 5 bases and 5 bases respectively, with 18 bases between them. Germline V lookup: CDR1 SGHVS, CDR2 FQNEAQ. In nucleotides, the CDR3 is TGTGCCAGCAGCCCGCCGGGCAGGACAGTTTATGGCTACACCTTC. It specifies CASSPPGRTVYGYTF.

The chain is built from TRBV3-1 and TRBJ2-1; 8 bases agree with TRBD2. J gave up 4 bases and V 0 bases, and 2 bases lay outside the gene matches. In germline, CDR1 is LGHDT, CDR2 YNNKEL (reference sequence). This CDR3 is built from 15 residues. This CDR3 reads CASSQELAAYNEQFF. As DNA, the CDR3 is TGTGCCAGCAGCCAAGAACTAGCGGCTTACAATGAGCAGTTCTTC.

This clonotype was recorded at least ten times. This chain uses TRBV20-1 with TRBJ2-7; D uncertain. V lost 3 bases to trimming and J lost 0 bases, with 12 bases between them. CDR1 and CDR2 from the germline V gene are DFQATT and SNEGSKA (reference sequence). CDR3 length equals 14 residues. CDR3 nucleotides: TGCAGTGCTAGGCCTTGGCACCGCTCCTACGAGCAGTACTTC. It is translated as CSARPWHRSYEQYF.

This clonotype has just a few counts. J is TRBJ2-7 and V is TRBV12-3 or TRBV12-4, with unresolved D. Trimming removed 5 bases at V and 2 bases at J, with 13 bases between. There are 14 residues in the CDR3. In DNA form, the CDR3 reads TGTGCCAGCAGTCCCCCGGTCGCGCCCTACGAGCAGTACTTC. It translates to CASSPPVAPYEQYF.